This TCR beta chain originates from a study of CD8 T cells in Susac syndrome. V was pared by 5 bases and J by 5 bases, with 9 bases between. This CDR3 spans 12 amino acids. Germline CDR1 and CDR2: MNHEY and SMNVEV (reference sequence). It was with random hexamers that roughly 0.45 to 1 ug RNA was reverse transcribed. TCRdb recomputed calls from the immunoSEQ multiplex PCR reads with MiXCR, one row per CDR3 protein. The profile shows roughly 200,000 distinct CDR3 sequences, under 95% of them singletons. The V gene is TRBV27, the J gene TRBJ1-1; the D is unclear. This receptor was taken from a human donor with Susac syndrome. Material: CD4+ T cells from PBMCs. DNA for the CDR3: TGTGCCAGCAGTCCCCCAAGTACTGAAGCTTTCTTT. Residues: CASSPPSTEAFF.